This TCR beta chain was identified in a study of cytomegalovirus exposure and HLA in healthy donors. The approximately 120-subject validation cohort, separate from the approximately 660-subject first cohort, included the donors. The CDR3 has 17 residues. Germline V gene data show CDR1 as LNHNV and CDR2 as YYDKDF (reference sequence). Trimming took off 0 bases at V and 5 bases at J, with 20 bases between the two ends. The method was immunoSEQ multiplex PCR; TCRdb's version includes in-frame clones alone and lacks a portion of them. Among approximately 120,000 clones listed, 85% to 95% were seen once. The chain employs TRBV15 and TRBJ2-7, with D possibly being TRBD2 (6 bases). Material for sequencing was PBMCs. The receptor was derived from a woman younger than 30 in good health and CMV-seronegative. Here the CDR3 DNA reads TGTGCCACCAGCAGAGATTACACGTTTGGGTCGGGAGACGAGCAGTACTTC. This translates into CATSRDYTFGSGDEQYF.